The present T cell receptor beta chain was sequenced within a study of CD8 T cells in ankylosing spondylitis. About this clonotype itself: The antigen is undetermined.

CDR1 and CDR2 from the germline V gene are LGHNA and YNFKEQ. V lost 0 bases, J lost 3 bases, and 8 bases lay in between. The CDR3 has 14 amino acids. The TCR beta libraries were generated through quantitative 5'-RACE incorporating molecular barcodes. TCRdb processed the 5' RACE reads anew with MiXCR; each CDR3 protein has one entry. The data show 200,000 to 300,000 distinct CDR3 sequences, about 10% seen once. Broader study findings: It was reported that disease-linked clones were significantly enriched in matched ankylosing spondylitis synovial fluid. Seemingly distinctive of ankylosing spondylitis blood was a TCR beta motif formed by eight highly homologous variants. The disease-linked clones had a CD8+ phenotype and low blood frequencies.

This TCR was sampled from a male donor with ankylosing spondylitis or in good health (not recorded which). The J gene is TRBJ1-2, the V gene TRBV4-2; D not certain. Sequenced input: blood, either unsorted or a sorted T cell fraction (not recorded which). The CDR3 region is CASSQDLPDYGYTF. CDR3 nucleotides: TGTGCCAGCAGCCAAGATTTGCCAGACTATGGCTACACCTTC.